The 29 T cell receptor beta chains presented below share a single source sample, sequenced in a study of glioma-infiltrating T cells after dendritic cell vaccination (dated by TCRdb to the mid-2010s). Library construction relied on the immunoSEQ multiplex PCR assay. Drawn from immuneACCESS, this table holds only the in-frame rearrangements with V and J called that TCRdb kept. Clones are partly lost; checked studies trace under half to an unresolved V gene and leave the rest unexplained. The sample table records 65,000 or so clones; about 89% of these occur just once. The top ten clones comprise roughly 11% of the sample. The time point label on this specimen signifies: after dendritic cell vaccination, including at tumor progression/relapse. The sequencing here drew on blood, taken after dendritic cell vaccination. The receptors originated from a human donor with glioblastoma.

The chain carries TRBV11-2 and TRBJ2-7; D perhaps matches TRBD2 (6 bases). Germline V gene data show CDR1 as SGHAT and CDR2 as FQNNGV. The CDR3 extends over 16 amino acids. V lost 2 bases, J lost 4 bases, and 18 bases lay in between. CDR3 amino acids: CASSLPHSDGGYEQYF. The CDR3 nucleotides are TGTGCCAGCAGCTTACCCCACTCGGATGGGGGGTACGAGCAGTACTTC.

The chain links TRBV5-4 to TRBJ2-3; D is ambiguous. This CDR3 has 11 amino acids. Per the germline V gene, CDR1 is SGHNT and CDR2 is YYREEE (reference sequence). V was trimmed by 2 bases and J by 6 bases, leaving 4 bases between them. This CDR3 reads CASSFEDTQYF. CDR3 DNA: TGTGCCAGCAGCTTTGAGGATACGCAGTATTTT.

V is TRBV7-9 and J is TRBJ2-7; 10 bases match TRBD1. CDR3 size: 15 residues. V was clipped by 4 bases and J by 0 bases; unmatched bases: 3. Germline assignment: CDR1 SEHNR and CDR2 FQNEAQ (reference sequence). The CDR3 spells CASSSGQGGSYEQYF. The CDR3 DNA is TGTGCCAGCAGCTCCGGACAGGGGGGCTCCTACGAGCAGTACTTC. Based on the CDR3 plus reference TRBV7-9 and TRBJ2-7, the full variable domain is DTGVSQNPRHKITKRGQNVTFRCDPISEHNRLYWYRQTLGQGPEFLTYFQNEAQLEKSRLLSDRFSAERPKGSFSTLEIQRTEQGDSAMYLCASSSGQGGSYEQYFGPGTRLTVT.

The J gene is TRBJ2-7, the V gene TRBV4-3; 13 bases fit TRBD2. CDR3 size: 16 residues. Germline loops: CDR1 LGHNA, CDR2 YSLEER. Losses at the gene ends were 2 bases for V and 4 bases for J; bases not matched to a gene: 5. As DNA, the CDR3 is TGCGCCAGCAGCCAATCAGGACTAGCGGGAGAATACGAGCAGTACTTC. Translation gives CASSQSGLAGEYEQYF.

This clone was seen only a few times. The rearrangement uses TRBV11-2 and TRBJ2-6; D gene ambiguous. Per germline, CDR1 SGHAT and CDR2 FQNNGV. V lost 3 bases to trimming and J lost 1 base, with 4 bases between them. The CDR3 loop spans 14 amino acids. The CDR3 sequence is CASSFNSGANVLTF. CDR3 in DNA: TGTGCCAGCAGCTTCAATTCTGGGGCCAACGTCCTGACTTTC.

Here the CDR3 reads CASSRPATGEAFF. The CDR3 coding sequence is TGTGCCAGCAGCCGACCCGCGACAGGTGAAGCTTTCTTT. The V gene is TRBV6-5, the J gene TRBJ1-1; possible D gene TRBD1, 6 bases. The CDR3 loop spans 13 amino acids. Trimming removed 6 bases from V and 7 bases from J, with 15 bases in between. Germline V gene data show CDR1 as MNHEY and CDR2 as SVGAGI.

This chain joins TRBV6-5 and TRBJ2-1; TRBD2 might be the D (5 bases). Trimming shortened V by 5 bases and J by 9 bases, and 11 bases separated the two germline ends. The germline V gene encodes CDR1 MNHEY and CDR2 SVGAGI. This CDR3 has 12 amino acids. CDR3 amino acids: CASSGGFSEQFF. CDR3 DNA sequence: TGTGCCAGCAGTGGAGGTTTCAGTGAGCAGTTCTTC.

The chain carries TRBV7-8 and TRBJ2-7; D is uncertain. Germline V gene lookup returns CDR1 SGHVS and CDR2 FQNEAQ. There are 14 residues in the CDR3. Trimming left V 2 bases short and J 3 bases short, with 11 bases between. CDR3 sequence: CASSLSQESYEQYF. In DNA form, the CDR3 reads TGTGCCAGCAGCTTAAGCCAGGAAAGCTACGAGCAGTACTTC.

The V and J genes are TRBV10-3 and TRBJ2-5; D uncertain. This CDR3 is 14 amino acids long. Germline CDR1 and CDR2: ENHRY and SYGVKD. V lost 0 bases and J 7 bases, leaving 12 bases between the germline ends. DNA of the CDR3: TGTGCCATCAGTGAGTCGTACAGCCTGTGGACCCAGTACTTC. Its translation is CAISESYSLWTQYF.

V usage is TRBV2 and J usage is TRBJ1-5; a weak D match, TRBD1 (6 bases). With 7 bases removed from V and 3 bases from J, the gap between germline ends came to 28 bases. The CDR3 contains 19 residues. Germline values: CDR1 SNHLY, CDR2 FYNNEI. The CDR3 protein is CASKLGSGRGSGNNQPQHF. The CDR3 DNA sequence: TGTGCCAGCAAATTGGGGAGTGGCAGGGGAAGTGGTAACAATCAGCCCCAGCATTTT.

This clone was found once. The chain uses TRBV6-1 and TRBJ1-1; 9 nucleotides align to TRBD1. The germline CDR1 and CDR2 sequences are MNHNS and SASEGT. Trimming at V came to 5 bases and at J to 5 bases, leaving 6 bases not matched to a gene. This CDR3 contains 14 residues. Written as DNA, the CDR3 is TGTGCCAGCAGTACGGGACAGGGAAGAACTGAAGCTTTCTTT. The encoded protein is CASSTGQGRTEAFF.

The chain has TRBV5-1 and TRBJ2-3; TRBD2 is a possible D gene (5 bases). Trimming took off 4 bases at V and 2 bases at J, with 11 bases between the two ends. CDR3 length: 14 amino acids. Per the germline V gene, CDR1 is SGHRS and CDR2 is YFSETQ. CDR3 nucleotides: TGCGCCAGCAGCCCTATAGGACTCACAGATACGCAGTATTTT. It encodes CASSPIGLTDTQYF. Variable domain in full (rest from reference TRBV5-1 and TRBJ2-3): KAGVTQTPRYLIKTRGQQVTLSCSPISGHRSVSWYQQTPGQGLQFLFEYFSETQRNKGNFPGRFSGRQFSNSRSEMNVSTLELGDSALYLCASSPIGLTDTQYFGPGTRLTVL.

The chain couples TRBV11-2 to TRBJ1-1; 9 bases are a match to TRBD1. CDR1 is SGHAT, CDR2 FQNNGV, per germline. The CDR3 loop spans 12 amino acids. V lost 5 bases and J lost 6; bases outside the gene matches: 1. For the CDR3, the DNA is TGTGCCAGCAGCGGACAGGGGCCTGAAGCTTTCTTT. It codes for CASSGQGPEAFF.

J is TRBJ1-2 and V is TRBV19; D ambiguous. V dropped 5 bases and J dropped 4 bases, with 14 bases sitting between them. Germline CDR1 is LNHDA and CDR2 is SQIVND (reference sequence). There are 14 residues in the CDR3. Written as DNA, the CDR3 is TGTGCCAGTAGTCGCGGGGTGGAGGGCTATGGCTACACCTTC. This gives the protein CASSRGVEGYGYTF.

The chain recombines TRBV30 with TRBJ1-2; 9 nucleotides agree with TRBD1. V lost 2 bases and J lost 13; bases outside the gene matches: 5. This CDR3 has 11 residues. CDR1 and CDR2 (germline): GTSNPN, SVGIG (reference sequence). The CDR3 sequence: CAWSRDRASTF. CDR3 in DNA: TGTGCCTGGAGTCGGGACAGGGCCTCCACCTTC.

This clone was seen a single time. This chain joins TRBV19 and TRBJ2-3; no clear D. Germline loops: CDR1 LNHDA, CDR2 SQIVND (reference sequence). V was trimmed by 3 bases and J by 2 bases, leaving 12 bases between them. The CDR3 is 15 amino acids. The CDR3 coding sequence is TGTGCCAGTAGTATTGGCAGAGGAGACACAGATACGCAGTATTTT. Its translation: CASSIGRGDTDTQYF.

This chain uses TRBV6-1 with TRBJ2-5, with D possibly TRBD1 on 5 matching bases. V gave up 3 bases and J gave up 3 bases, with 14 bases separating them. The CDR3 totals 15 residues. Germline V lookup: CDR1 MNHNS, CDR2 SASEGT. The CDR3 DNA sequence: TGTGCCAGCAGTGATGGCCAGACAGCAAAAGAGACCCAGTACTTC. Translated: CASSDGQTAKETQYF.

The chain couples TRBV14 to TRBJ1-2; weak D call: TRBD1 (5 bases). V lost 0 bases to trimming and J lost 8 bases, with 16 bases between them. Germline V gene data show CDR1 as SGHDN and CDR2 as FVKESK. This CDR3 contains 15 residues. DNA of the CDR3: TGTGCCAGCAGCCAAGAATTAGGACAAATCGGGGGCTACACCTTC. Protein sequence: CASSQELGQIGGYTF.

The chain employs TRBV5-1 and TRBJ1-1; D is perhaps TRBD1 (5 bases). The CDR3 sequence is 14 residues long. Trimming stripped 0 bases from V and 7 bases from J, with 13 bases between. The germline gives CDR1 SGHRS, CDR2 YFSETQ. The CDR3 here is CASSLAGGTGEAFF. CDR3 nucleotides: TGCGCCAGCAGCTTGGCGGGGGGAACGGGTGAAGCTTTCTTT.

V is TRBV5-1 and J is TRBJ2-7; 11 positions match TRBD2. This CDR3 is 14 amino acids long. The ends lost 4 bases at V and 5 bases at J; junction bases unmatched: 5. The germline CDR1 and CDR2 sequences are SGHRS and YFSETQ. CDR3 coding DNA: TGCGCCAGCAGCACCAGACTAGCGGGAAACGAGCAGTACTTC. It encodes CASSTRLAGNEQYF.

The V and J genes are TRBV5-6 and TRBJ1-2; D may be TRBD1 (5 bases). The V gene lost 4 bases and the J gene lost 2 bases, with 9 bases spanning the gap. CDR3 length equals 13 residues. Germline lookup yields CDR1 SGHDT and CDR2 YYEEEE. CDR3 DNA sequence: TGTGCCAGCAGCCTGGACACAAACTATGGCTACACCTTC. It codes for CASSLDTNYGYTF.

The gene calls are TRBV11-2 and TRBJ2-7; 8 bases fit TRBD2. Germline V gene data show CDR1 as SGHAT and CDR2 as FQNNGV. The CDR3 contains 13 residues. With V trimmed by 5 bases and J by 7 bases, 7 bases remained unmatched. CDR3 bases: TGTGCCAGCAGCATAGGTCGCGGGGGGGAGCAGTACTTC. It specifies CASSIGRGGEQYF.

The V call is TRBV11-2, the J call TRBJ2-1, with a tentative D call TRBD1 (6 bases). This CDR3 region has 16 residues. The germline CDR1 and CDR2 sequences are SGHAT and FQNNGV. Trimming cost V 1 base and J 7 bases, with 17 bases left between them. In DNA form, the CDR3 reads TGTGCCAGCAGCTTAGGTGGCAGGGGCCTGGGGAATGAGCAGTTCTTC. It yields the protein CASSLGGRGLGNEQFF.

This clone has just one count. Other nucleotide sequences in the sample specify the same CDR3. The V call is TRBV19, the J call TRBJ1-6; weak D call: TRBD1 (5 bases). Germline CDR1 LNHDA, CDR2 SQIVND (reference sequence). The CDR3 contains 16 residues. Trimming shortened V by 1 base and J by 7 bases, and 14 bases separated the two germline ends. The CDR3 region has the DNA TGTGCCAGTAGTATAGTGCGGGGGAAGGGAAATTCACCCCTCCACTTT. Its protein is CASSIVRGKGNSPLHF. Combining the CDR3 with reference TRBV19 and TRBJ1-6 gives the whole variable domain DGGITQSPKYLFRKEGQNVTLSCEQNLNHDAMYWYRQDPGQGLRLIYYSQIVNDFQKGDIAEGYSVSREKKESFPLTVTSAQKNPTAFYLCASSIVRGKGNSPLHFGNGTRLTVT.

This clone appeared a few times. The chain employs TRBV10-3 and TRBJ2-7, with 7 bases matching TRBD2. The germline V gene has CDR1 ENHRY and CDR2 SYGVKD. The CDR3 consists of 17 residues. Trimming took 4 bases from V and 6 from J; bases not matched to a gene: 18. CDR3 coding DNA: TGTGCCATCAGTGTGGGAGGAGGGAGGGCCATATCACGCGAGCAGTACTTC. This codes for CAISVGGGRAISREQYF.

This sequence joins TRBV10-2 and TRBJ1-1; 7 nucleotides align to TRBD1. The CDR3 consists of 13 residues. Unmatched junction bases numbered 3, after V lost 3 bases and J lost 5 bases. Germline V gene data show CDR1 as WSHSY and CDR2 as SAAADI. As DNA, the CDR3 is TGCGCCAGCAGTGACAGGGGGACAACTGAAGCTTTCTTT. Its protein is CASSDRGTTEAFF.

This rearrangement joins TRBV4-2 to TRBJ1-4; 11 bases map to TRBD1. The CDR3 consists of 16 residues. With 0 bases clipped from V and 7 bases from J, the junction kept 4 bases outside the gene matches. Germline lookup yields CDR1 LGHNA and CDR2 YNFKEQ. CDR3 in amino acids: CASSQDPGQGGEKLFF. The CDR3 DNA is TGTGCCAGCAGCCAAGATCCGGGACAGGGGGGTGAAAAACTGTTTTTT.

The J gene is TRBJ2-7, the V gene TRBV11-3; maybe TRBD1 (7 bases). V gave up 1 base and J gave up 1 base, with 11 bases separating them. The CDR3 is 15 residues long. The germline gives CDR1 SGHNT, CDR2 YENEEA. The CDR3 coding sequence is TGTGCCAGCAGCTTAGTGGCAGGGGGGTCCTACGAGCAGTACTTC. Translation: CASSLVAGGSYEQYF.

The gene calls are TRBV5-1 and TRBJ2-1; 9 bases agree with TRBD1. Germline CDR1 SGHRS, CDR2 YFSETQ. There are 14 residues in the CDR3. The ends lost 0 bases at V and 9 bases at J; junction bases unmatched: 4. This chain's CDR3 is CASSLEGQGPEQFF. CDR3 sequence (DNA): TGCGCCAGCAGCTTGGAGGGACAGGGTCCTGAGCAGTTCTTC.